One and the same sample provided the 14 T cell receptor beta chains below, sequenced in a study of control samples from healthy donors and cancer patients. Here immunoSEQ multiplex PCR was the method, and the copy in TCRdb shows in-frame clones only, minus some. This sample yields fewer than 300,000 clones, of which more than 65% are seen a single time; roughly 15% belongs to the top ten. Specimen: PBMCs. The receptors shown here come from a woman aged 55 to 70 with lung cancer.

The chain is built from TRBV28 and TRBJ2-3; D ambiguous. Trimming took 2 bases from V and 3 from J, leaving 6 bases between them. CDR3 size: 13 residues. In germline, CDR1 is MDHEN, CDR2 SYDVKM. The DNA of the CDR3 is TGTGCCAGCAGTTTAGGTATAACAGATACGCAGTATTTT. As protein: CASSLGITDTQYF.

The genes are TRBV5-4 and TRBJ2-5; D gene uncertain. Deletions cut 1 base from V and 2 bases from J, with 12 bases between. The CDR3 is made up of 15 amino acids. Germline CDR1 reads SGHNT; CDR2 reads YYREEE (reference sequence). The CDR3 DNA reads TGTGCCAGCAGCTTGCCACCCAGGATTCAAGAGACCCAGTACTTC. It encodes CASSLPPRIQETQYF.

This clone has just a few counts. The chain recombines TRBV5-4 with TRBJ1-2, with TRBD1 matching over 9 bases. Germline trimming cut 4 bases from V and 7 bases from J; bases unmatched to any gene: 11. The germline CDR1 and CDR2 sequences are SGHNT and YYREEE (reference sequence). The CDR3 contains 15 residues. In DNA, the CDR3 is TGTGCCAGCAGCCCAACTTTGGGACAGGGAGGTGGCTACACCTTC. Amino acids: CASSPTLGQGGGYTF.

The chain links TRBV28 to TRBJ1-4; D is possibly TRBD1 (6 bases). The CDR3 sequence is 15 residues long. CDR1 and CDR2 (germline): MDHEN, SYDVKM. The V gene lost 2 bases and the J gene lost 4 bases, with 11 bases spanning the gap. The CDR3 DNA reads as TGTGCCAGCAGTTTAGGGGGCGGGGGTAATGAAAAACTGTTTTTT. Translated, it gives CASSLGGGGNEKLFF.

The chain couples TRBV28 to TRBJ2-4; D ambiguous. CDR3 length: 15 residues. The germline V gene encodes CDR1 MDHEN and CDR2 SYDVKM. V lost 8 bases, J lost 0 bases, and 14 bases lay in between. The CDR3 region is CASSLRLLAKNIQYF. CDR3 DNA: TGTGCCAGCTCCTTAAGGTTACTAGCCAAAAACATTCAGTACTTC.

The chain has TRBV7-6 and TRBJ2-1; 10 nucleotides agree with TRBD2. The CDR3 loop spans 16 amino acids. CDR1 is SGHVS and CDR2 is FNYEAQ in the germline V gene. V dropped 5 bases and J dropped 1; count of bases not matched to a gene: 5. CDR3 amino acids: CASSRLAGSSYNEQFF. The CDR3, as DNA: TGTGCCAGCAGCCGACTAGCGGGTAGTTCCTACAATGAGCAGTTCTTC.

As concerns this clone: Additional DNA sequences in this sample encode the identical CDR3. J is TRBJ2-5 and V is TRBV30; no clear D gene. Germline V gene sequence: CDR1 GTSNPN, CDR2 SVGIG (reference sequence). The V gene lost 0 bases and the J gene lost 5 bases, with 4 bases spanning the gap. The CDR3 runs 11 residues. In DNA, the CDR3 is TGTGCCTGGAGTGTCCTGGAGACCCAGTACTTC. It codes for CAWSVLETQYF.

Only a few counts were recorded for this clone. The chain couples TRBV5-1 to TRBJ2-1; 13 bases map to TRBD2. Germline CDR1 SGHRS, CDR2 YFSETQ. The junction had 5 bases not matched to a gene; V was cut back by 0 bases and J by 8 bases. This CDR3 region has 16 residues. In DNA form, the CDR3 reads TGCGCCAGCAGCTTGGCGCCGGGACTAGCGGGACATGAGCAGTTCTTC. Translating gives CASSLAPGLAGHEQFF.

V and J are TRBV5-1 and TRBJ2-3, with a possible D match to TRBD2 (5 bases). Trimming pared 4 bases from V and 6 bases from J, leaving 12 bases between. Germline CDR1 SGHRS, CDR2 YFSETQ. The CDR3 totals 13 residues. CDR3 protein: CASSPEVGDTQYF. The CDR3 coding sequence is TGCGCCAGCAGCCCGGAGGTCGGGGATACGCAGTATTTT.

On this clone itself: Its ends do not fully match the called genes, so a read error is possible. The CDR3 DNA is TGTGCCACCAGCTCGGGGGCGGCTAGGAGAGAGACCCAGTACTTC. As protein: CATSSGAARRETQYF. The chain combines TRBV7-9 with TRBJ2-5; D may be TRBD1 or TRBD2 (6 bases each). Germline loops: CDR1 SEHNR, CDR2 FQNEAQ (reference sequence). The CDR3 totals 15 residues.

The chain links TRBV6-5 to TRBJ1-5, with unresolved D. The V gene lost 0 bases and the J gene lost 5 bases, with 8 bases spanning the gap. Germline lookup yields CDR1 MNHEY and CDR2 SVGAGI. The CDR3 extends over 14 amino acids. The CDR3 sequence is CASSYSMGYQPQHF. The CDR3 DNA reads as TGTGCCAGCAGTTACTCGATGGGTTATCAGCCCCAGCATTTT.

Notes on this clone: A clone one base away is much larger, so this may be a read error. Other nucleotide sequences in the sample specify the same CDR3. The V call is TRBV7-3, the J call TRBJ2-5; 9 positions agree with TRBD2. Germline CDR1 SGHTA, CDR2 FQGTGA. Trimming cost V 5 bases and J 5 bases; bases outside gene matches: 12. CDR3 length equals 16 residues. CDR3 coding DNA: TGTGCCAGCAGCCCCGGGGTAGCGGGGGTTCGCGAGACCCAGTACTTC. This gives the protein CASSPGVAGVRETQYF.

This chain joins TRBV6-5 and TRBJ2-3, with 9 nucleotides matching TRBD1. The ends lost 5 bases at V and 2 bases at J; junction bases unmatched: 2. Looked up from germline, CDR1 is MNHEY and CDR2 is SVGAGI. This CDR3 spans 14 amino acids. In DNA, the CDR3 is TGTGCCAGCAGTCGGGACAGGGTCACAGATACGCAGTATTTT. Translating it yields CASSRDRVTDTQYF.

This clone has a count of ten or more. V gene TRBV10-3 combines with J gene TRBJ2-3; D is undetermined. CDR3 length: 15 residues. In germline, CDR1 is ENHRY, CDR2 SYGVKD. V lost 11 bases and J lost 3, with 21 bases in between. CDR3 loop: CAVGARTSSTDTQYF. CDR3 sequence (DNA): TGTGCCGTAGGCGCTCGGACGAGCTCAACAGATACGCAGTATTTT.